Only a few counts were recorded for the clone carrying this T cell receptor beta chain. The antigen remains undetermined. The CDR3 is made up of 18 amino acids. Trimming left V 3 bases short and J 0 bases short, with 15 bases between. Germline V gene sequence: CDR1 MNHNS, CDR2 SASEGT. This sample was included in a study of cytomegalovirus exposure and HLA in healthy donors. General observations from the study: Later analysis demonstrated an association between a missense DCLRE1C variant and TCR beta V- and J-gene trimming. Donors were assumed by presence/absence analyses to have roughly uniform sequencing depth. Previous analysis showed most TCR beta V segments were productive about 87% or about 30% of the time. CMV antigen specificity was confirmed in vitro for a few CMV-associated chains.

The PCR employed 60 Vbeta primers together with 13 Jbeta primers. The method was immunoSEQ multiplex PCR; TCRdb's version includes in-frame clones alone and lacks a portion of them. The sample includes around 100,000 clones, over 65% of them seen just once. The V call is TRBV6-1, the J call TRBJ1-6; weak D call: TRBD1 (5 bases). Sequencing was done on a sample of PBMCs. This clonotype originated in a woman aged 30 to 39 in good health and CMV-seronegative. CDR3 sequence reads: CASSDRWEGSSYNSPLHF. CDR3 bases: TGTGCCAGCAGTGATCGCTGGGAGGGGAGCTCCTATAATTCACCCCTCCACTTT.